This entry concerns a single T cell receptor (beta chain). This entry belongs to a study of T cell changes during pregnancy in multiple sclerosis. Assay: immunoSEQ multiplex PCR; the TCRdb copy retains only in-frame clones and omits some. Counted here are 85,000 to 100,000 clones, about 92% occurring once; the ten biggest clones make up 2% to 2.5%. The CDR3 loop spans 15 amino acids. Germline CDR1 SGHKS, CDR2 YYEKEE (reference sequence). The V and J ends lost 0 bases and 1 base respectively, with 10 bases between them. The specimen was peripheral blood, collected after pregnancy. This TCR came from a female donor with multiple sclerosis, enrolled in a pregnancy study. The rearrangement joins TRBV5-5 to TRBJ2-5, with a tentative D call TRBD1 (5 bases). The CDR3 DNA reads TGTGCCAGCAGCTTGGCAGGGAACCGCCAAGAGACCCAGTACTTC. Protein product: CASSLAGNRQETQYF.